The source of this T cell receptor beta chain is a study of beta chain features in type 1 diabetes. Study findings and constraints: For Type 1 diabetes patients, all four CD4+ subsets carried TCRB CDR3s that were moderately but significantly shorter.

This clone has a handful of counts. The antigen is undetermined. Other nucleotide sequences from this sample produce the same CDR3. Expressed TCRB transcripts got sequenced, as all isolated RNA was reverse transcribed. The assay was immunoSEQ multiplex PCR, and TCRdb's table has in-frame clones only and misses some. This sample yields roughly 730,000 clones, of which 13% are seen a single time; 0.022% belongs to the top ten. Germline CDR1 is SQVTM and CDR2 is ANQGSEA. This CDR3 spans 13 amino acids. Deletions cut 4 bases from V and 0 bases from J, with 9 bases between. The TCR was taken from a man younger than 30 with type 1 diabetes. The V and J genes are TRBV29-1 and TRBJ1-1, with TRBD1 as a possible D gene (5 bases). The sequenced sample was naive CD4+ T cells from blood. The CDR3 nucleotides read TGCAGCGTTGGGGGACGGTTGAACACTGAAGCTTTCTTT. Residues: CSVGGRLNTEAFF.